Listed here are 30 T cell receptor beta chains from one sample, sequenced in a study of control samples from healthy donors and cancer patients. The protocol was immunoSEQ multiplex PCR, while the TCRdb copy is restricted to in-frame clones and leaves out a portion. The sample shows about 150,000 clones, over 90% of them seen only once. The sample was PBMCs. The receptor set was obtained from a man between 60 and 75 years old with colorectal cancer.

The chain recombines TRBV10-3 with TRBJ2-2, with D possibly matching TRBD2 (6 bases). CDR1 and CDR2 from the germline V gene are ENHRY and SYGVKD. The CDR3 has 15 residues. V lost 6 bases, J lost 0 bases, and 11 bases lay in between. The CDR3 DNA sequence: TGTGCCATCAGGGGGACTGCGACGAACACCGGGGAGCTGTTTTTT. Encoded protein: CAIRGTATNTGELFF.

The CDR3 loop reads CATSDSSSYNSPLHF. In DNA form, the CDR3 reads TGTGCCACCAGTGATTCAAGCTCCTATAATTCACCCCTCCACTTT. The rearrangement joins TRBV24-1 to TRBJ1-6; no definite D call. V lost 2 bases and J lost 0, with 4 bases in between. Germline V gene lookup returns CDR1 KGHDR and CDR2 SFDVKD. The CDR3 runs to 15 residues.

This clone appeared once. The chain has TRBV7-6 and TRBJ2-7; 9 positions match TRBD2. CDR1 SGHVS and CDR2 FNYEAQ come from the germline V gene. The CDR3 is 15 residues long. Trimming took 2 bases from V and 2 from J; bases not matched to a gene: 4. The chain's CDR3 is CASSLSSGETYEQYF. The CDR3 nucleotides read TGTGCCAGCAGCTTATCTAGCGGGGAAACCTACGAGCAGTACTTC. Full variable domain (rest looked up from reference TRBV7-6 and TRBJ2-7): GAGVSQSPRYKVTKRGQDVALRCDPISGHVSLYWYRQALGQGPEFLTYFNYEAQQDKSGLPNDRFSAERPEGSISTLTIQRTEQRDSAMYRCASSLSSGETYEQYFGPGTRLTVT.

This sequence joins TRBV6-2 or TRBV6-3 and TRBJ2-2; D is unclear. The CDR3 has 14 residues. The V end was cut by 4 bases, the J end by 1 base, with 7 bases between. Germline V lookup: CDR1 MNHEY, CDR2 SVGEGT. The CDR3 bases are TGTGCCAGCAGTTTTGGAGTGAACACCGGGGAGCTGTTTTTT. This gives the protein CASSFGVNTGELFF.

Note on this clone: Other DNA sequences from this sample encode an identical CDR3 as well. The chain carries TRBV7-2 and TRBJ2-7; TRBD1 matches 8 bases. Losses at the gene ends were 1 base for V and 2 bases for J; bases not matched to a gene: 4. The CDR3 is 15 residues long. CDR1 and CDR2 (germline): SGHTA, FQGNSA. The CDR3 DNA is TGTGCCAGCAGCTTAGTTACAGGGGGGACCTACGAGCAGTACTTC. This codes for CASSLVTGGTYEQYF.

The rearrangement joins TRBV7-2 to TRBJ2-1; D not certain. This CDR3 has 16 residues. V gave up 1 base and J gave up 1 base, with 11 bases separating them. Germline loops: CDR1 SGHTA, CDR2 FQGNSA. CDR3: CASSLGPAESYNEQFF. As DNA, the CDR3 is TGTGCCAGCAGCTTAGGACCCGCGGAGTCCTACAATGAGCAGTTCTTC.

This rearrangement joins TRBV19 to TRBJ2-5, with 8 bases matching TRBD1. The germline V gene has CDR1 LNHDA and CDR2 SQIVND (reference sequence). The CDR3 is 15 residues long. J was trimmed by 5 bases and V by 4 bases; bases with no gene match: 9. The CDR3 region is CASSSGQGFGETQYF. Here the CDR3 DNA reads TGTGCCAGTAGTAGTGGACAGGGATTCGGGGAGACCCAGTACTTC.

This rearrangement joins TRBV6-5 to TRBJ1-1, with D uncertain. CDR1 and CDR2 from the germline V gene are MNHEY and SVGAGI. Trimming took 5 bases from V and 1 from J, leaving 11 bases between them. This CDR3 spans 14 amino acids. The CDR3 region has the DNA TGTGCCAGCAGTAGCTTGGCTACGAACACTGAAGCTTTCTTT. This sequence encodes CASSSLATNTEAFF.

The DNA of the CDR3 is TGTGCCAGCAGCTTTGTTTCGGGACTAGGGTATAGTGAGCAGTTCTTC. It codes for CASSFVSGLGYSEQFF. This rearrangement joins TRBV5-6 to TRBJ2-1; 8 nucleotides agree with TRBD2. The V and J ends lost 2 bases and 9 bases, in that order; junction bases with no gene match: 13. The CDR3 consists of 16 residues. The V gene's germline CDR1 is SGHDT and CDR2 YYEEEE.

This rearrangement joins TRBV6-5 to TRBJ1-5, with no clear D. V was pared by 0 bases and J by 4 bases, with 10 bases between. The CDR3 runs 15 residues. The germline V gene has CDR1 MNHEY and CDR2 SVGAGI. The chain's CDR3 is CASSYSWSANQPQHF. The DNA of the CDR3 is TGTGCCAGCAGTTACTCCTGGTCGGCAAATCAGCCCCAGCATTTT.

The CDR3 region has the DNA TGTGCCAGCAGATCGGACAGTACCTACGAGCAGTACTTC. Protein sequence: CASRSDSTYEQYF. This chain connects TRBV2 to TRBJ2-7; D is perhaps TRBD1 (6 bases). The CDR3 is 13 residues long. The V gene's germline CDR1 is SNHLY and CDR2 FYNNEI. Trimming shortened V by 6 bases and J by 2 bases, and 11 bases separated the two germline ends.

This rearrangement joins TRBV27 to TRBJ2-7, with 10 bases fitting TRBD2. V trimming: 5 bases; J trimming: 2 bases; junction bases outside the gene matches: 6. Germline CDR1 and CDR2: MNHEY and SMNVEV (reference sequence). This CDR3 region has 15 residues. The chain's CDR3 is CASSPLAGGTYEQYF. The CDR3, as DNA: TGTGCCAGCAGTCCCTTAGCGGGGGGAACCTACGAGCAGTACTTC.

The rearrangement joins TRBV2 to TRBJ2-7; the D is unclear. Germline-derived CDR1 and CDR2 are SNHLY and FYNNEI. With 4 bases removed from V and 3 bases from J, the gap between germline ends came to 10 bases. This CDR3 has 13 amino acids. CDR3 in amino acids: CASSVNRNYEQYF. CDR3 DNA: TGTGCCAGCAGTGTGAACAGAAACTACGAGCAGTACTTC.

The V call is TRBV3-1 (or the pseudogene TRBV3-2), the J call TRBJ1-2; TRBD1 matches 9 bases. Losses at the gene ends were 2 bases for V and 4 bases for J; bases not matched to a gene: 5. The germline gives CDR1 LGHDT, CDR2 YNNKEL (reference sequence). The CDR3 totals 15 residues. CDR3 bases: TGTGCCAGCAGCCAACTTGACAGGGGGTCCTATGGCTACACCTTC. This codes for CASSQLDRGSYGYTF.

The V and J genes are TRBV7-8 and TRBJ2-1; weak D call: TRBD2 (5 bases). There are 15 residues in the CDR3. CDR1 and CDR2 from the germline V gene are SGHVS and FQNEAQ. V lost 5 bases and J lost 0, with 11 bases in between. CDR3 protein: CASSPLGSSYNEQFF. The CDR3 DNA is TGTGCCAGCAGCCCACTAGGGAGCTCCTACAATGAGCAGTTCTTC. The full variable domain, rest sourced from reference TRBV7-8 and TRBJ2-1, is GAGVSQSPRYKVAKRGQDVALRCDPISGHVSLFWYQQALGQGPEFLTYFQNEAQLDKSGLPSDRFFAERPEGSVSTLKIQRTQQEDSAVYLCASSPLGSSYNEQFFGPGTRLTVL.

The CDR3 region is CASSSGQNYEQYF. For the CDR3, the DNA is TGTGCCAGCAGCTCCGGACAGAACTACGAGCAGTACTTC. The chain carries TRBV7-2 and TRBJ2-7, with D possibly being TRBD1 (6 bases). The V and J ends lost 4 bases and 3 bases respectively, with 10 bases between them. In germline, CDR1 is SGHTA, CDR2 FQGNSA. CDR3 length equals 13 residues.

In this sample, this clone turned up a few times. The rearrangement links TRBV4-1 to TRBJ2-5, with 9 bases that match TRBD1. Germline V gene sequence: CDR1 MGHRA, CDR2 YSYEKL. After removal of 2 bases from V and 3 bases from J, the junction contained 7 bases not matched to a gene. The CDR3 sequence is 16 residues long. CDR3 sequence reads: CASSQPGQGYEETQYF. The CDR3 DNA reads TGCGCCAGCAGCCAACCGGGACAGGGATATGAAGAGACCCAGTACTTC.

The V and J genes are TRBV10-3 and TRBJ1-1, with 7 bases identical to TRBD1. Germline CDR1 ENHRY, CDR2 SYGVKD. The CDR3 has 13 amino acids. V shed 6 bases and J 2 bases; nucleotides not matched to a gene: 3. The CDR3 protein is CAIRGTDNTEAFF. CDR3 nucleotide sequence: TGTGCCATCAGAGGGACAGACAACACTGAAGCTTTCTTT.

The CDR3 reads CSVDGVAGDTDTQYF. Written as DNA, the CDR3 is TGCAGCGTTGACGGGGTAGCGGGGGACACAGATACGCAGTATTTT. V and J are TRBV29-1 and TRBJ2-3; 9 nucleotides line up with TRBD2. J lost 2 bases, V lost 3 bases, and 6 bases had no gene match. This CDR3 has 15 residues. CDR1 is SQVTM and CDR2 is ANQGSEA in the germline V gene.

The J gene is TRBJ1-2, the V gene TRBV6-5; no reliable D call. Trimming pared 6 bases from V and 2 bases from J, leaving 1 base between. The CDR3 runs to 10 residues. The germline gives CDR1 MNHEY, CDR2 SVGAGI. The DNA of the CDR3 is TGTGCCAGCAGGAACTATGGCTACACCTTC. This encodes CASRNYGYTF.

In its sample, this clone was seen once. The CDR3 does not end in the conserved phenylalanine or tryptophan, so this is likely a read error. It is unclear where the CDR3 begins or ends on the DNA, so no DNA is shown, and the CDR3 is as TCRdb lists it. The CDR3 reads CSAKEKPQGQGPL. V is TRBV29-1 and J is TRBJ2-7; the table calls TRBD1, which could not be checked here. The CDR3 region is 13 residues in length, termini included. Germline assignment: CDR1 SQVTM and CDR2 ANQGSEA.

This chain joins TRBV6-5 and TRBJ2-1, with unresolved D. Trimming stripped 0 bases from V and 5 bases from J, with 8 bases between. The CDR3 totals 14 residues. Germline assignment: CDR1 MNHEY and CDR2 SVGAGI. Here the CDR3 reads CASSYSRADNEQFF. DNA for the CDR3: TGTGCCAGCAGTTACTCGCGCGCCGACAATGAGCAGTTCTTC.

CDR3 sequence: CASLRDGVSYEQYF. CDR3 DNA: TGCGCCAGCCTGAGGGACGGGGTATCCTACGAGCAGTACTTC. The rearrangement links TRBV10-2 to TRBJ2-7; the D call may be TRBD1 or TRBD2 (5 bases each). Trimming cost V 8 bases and J 1 base, with 15 bases left between them. Germline-derived CDR1 and CDR2 are WSHSY and SAAADI. The CDR3 extends over 14 amino acids.

CDR3 coding DNA: TGCGCCAGCAGCTCTCTAGGGGGGCAAGAGACCCAGTACTTC. It translates to CASSSLGGQETQYF. The chain couples TRBV5-1 to TRBJ2-5; D possibly matches TRBD1 or TRBD2 (6 bases each). Deletions cut 3 bases from V and 2 bases from J, with 11 bases between. The CDR3 has 14 residues. Germline lookup yields CDR1 SGHRS and CDR2 YFSETQ.

The chain has TRBV28 and TRBJ1-4, with D possibly TRBD1 on 5 matching bases. Germline V CDR1 and CDR2: MDHEN, SYDVKM. The V gene lost 6 bases and the J gene lost 7 bases, with 24 bases spanning the gap. CDR3 length equals 17 residues. In DNA, the CDR3 is TGTGCCAGCAGCTTAGCTGCATTCCAGGGTTGGGGTGAAAAACTGTTTTTT. It codes for CASSLAAFQGWGEKLFF.

A note on this clone: Other DNA variants within this sample encode the same CDR3. This sequence joins TRBV4-1 and TRBJ2-7; the D gene is possibly TRBD2 (6 bases). The CDR3 extends over 13 amino acids. CDR1 and CDR2 from the germline V gene are MGHRA and YSYEKL. V was cut by 0 bases and J by 10 bases, with 13 bases left in between. CDR3 protein: CASSQESGREQYF. The CDR3 DNA reads as TGCGCCAGCAGCCAAGAATCGGGGCGGGAACAGTACTTC.

Concerning this clone: One end of the junction fails to match germline, which may point to a read error. The chain carries TRBV30 and TRBJ1-3; D gene uncertain. This CDR3 has 12 residues. CDR1 is GTSNPN, CDR2 SVGIG, per germline (reference sequence). For the CDR3, the DNA is TGTGCCCGGAGCAGCTCTGGAAACACCATATATTTT. Its protein is CARSSSGNTIYF.

This rearrangement joins TRBV15 to TRBJ1-1; the match to TRBD1 covers 11 bases. CDR1 LNHNV and CDR2 YYDKDF come from the germline V gene (reference sequence). V lost 1 base and J lost 2; bases outside the gene matches: 3. This CDR3 comprises 16 residues. This CDR3 is CATSRGRTGGNTEAFF. Here the CDR3 DNA reads TGTGCCACCAGCAGAGGGCGGACAGGGGGCAACACTGAAGCTTTCTTT.

The chain uses TRBV30 and TRBJ2-5, with a possible D match to TRBD2 (7 bases). Trimming removed 2 bases from V and 6 bases from J, with 13 bases in between. CDR1 GTSNPN and CDR2 SVGIG come from the germline V gene (reference sequence). There are 13 residues in the CDR3. The CDR3 reads CAWSPGGAQTQYF. CDR3 sequence (DNA): TGTGCCTGGAGTCCGGGGGGCGCACAGACCCAGTACTTC. The variable domain in full, completed from reference TRBV30 and TRBJ2-5, reads SQTIHQWPATLVQPVGSPLSLECTVEGTSNPNLYWYRQAAGRGLQLLFYSVGIGQISSEVPQNLSASRPQDRQFILSSKKLLLSDSGFYLCAWSPGGAQTQYFGPGTRLLVL.

This sequence joins TRBV6-2 or TRBV6-3 and TRBJ2-2, with D perhaps matching TRBD2 (5 bases). The CDR3 is made up of 17 amino acids. V was shortened by 5 bases and J by 0 bases, with 16 bases between the two germline ends. The germline gives CDR1 MNHEY, CDR2 SVGEGT. The DNA for the CDR3 is TGTGCCAGCAGTAACCGGGAAGGCCGGCCGAACACCGGGGAGCTGTTTTTT. Protein: CASSNREGRPNTGELFF.